This is a list of T cell receptor beta chains from one sample in a study of cytomegalovirus exposure and HLA in healthy donors. This table comes from immunoSEQ multiplex PCR, and its TCRdb copy is limited to in-frame clones, with some not included. The sample has around 100,000 clones, around two thirds seen once. The sample consisted of PBMCs. The receptors come from a man under 40 in good health and CMV-seronegative. Both conserved end residues are part of each CDR3. D genes are given only for firm matches. Size is stated for part of the rows, as once, few or many counts, or as a class when the clone is expanded.

j_call: TRBJ2-6
clone_size: NA
d_call: TRBD1
v_call: TRBV28
cdr3_aa: CASRNAPGQGASGANVLTF
cdr3_nt: TGTGCCAGCAGAAACGCACCGGGACAGGGGGCATCTGGGGCCAACGTCCTGACTTTC

j_call: TRBJ2-7
clone_size: NA
d_call: TRBD2
v_call: TRBV7-9
cdr3_aa: CASSSRLADYEQYF
cdr3_nt: TGTGCCAGCAGTTCGAGACTAGCGGATTACGAGCAGTACTTC

j_call: TRBJ2-1
clone_size: NA
d_call: TRBD2
v_call: TRBV6-4
cdr3_aa: CASRELAGGSNEQFF
cdr3_nt: TGTGCCAGCAGGGAACTAGCGGGAGGGTCGAATGAGCAGTTCTTC

j_call: TRBJ2-1
clone_size: NA
d_call: TRBD2
v_call: TRBV5-1
cdr3_aa: CATNTGLAKGEQFF
cdr3_nt: TGCGCCACCAATACGGGACTAGCAAAGGGTGAGCAGTTCTTC

j_call: TRBJ2-4
clone_size: NA
d_call: NA
v_call: TRBV2
cdr3_aa: CASIGGKNIQYF
cdr3_nt: TGTGCCAGCATAGGCGGGAAAAACATTCAGTACTTC

j_call: TRBJ1-2
clone_size: NA
d_call: NA
v_call: TRBV30
cdr3_aa: CAWSVPTGPTNYGYTF
cdr3_nt: TGTGCCTGGAGTGTACCGACAGGCCCTACTAACTATGGCTACACCTTC

j_call: TRBJ1-6
clone_size: NA
d_call: NA
v_call: TRBV27
cdr3_aa: CASRGSGSPLHF
cdr3_nt: TGTGCCAGCAGAGGGAGTGGATCACCCCTCCACTTT

j_call: TRBJ1-4
clone_size: NA
d_call: NA
v_call: TRBV5-1
cdr3_aa: CASSLDLGGVEKLFF
cdr3_nt: TGCGCCAGCAGCTTGGACCTTGGGGGGGTAGAAAAACTGTTTTTT

j_call: TRBJ1-1
clone_size: once
d_call: TRBD1
v_call: TRBV2
cdr3_aa: CASSVDRVNTEAFF
cdr3_nt: TGTGCCAGCAGTGTCGACAGGGTGAACACTGAAGCTTTCTTT

j_call: TRBJ1-4
clone_size: NA
d_call: NA
v_call: TRBV5-1
cdr3_aa: CASSVDLPRNEKLFF
cdr3_nt: TGCGCCAGCAGCGTGGACCTCCCCAGGAATGAAAAACTGTTTTTT

j_call: TRBJ1-2
clone_size: NA
d_call: NA
v_call: TRBV30
cdr3_aa: CAWREEGVNYGYTF
cdr3_nt: TGTGCCTGGAGAGAGGAAGGCGTTAACTATGGCTACACCTTC

j_call: TRBJ2-1
clone_size: NA
d_call: NA
v_call: TRBV9
cdr3_aa: CASSVVAWEIFF
cdr3_nt: TGTGCCAGCAGCGTAGTGGCCTGGGAGATTTTCTTC

j_call: TRBJ2-7
clone_size: NA
d_call: NA
v_call: TRBV19
cdr3_aa: CASSTRDTDDEQYF
cdr3_nt: TGTGCCAGTAGTACCCGGGACACCGACGACGAGCAGTACTTC

j_call: TRBJ1-4
clone_size: few
d_call: TRBD1
v_call: TRBV11-3
cdr3_aa: CASSPNRGHIEKLFF
cdr3_nt: TGTGCCAGCAGCCCAAACAGGGGGCACATAGAAAAACTGTTTTTT

j_call: TRBJ2-3
clone_size: NA
d_call: NA
v_call: TRBV18
cdr3_aa: CASSPKAGQADTQYF
cdr3_nt: TGTGCCAGCTCACCCAAGGCGGGGCAGGCGGATACGCAGTATTTT